This T cell receptor beta chain was sequenced in a study of blood T cell repertoires in COVID-19. Here immunoSEQ multiplex PCR was the method, and the copy in TCRdb shows in-frame clones only, minus some. The table lists 55,000 to 95,000 clones, roughly 85% of them singletons. Material for sequencing was peripheral blood. This clonotype was obtained from a woman aged 55-69 years with acute or convalescent COVID-19.

The CDR3 coding sequence is TGTGCCAGCAGCCCTATACGTTGGCGGGATGTCTATGAGCAGTTCTTC. This codes for CASSPIRWRDVYEQFF. The chain joins TRBV11-2 to TRBJ2-1, with TRBD2 as a possible D gene (6 bases). Germline V gene sequence: CDR1 SGHAT, CDR2 FQNNGV. The germline V and J ends were trimmed by 5 bases and 8 bases, with 22 bases remaining between them. The CDR3 sequence is 16 residues long.